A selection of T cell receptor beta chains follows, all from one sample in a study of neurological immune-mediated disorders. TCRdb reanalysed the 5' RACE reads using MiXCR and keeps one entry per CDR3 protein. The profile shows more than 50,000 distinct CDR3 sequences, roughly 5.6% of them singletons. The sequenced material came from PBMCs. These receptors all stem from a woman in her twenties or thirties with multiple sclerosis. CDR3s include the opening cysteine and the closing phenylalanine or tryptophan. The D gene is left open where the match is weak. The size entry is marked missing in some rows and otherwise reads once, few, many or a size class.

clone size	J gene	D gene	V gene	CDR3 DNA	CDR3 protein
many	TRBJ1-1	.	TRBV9	TGTGCCAGCAGCGAGAGGGGTACAGTAACTCCCAACACTGAAGCTTTCTTT	CASSERGTVTPNTEAFF
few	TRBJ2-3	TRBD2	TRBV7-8	TGTGCCAGCAGCTTACCCCCCGGGACTAGCTTGGCAGATACGCAGTATTTT	CASSLPPGTSLADTQYF
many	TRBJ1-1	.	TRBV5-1	TGCGCCAGCAGCGTCTCACAGAACACTGAAGCTTTCTTT	CASSVSQNTEAFF
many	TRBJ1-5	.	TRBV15	TGTGCCACCAGCAGAGATAAAGGGGGTGCTCAGCCCCAGCATTTT	CATSRDKGGAQPQHF
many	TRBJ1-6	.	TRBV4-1	TGCGCCAGCAGCCAAGATCCCAGGGCGAGTTCACCCCTCCACTTT	CASSQDPRASSPLHF
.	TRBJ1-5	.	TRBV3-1	TGTGCCAGCAGCAAAGGAGTCGGACCCCAGCATTTT	CASSKGVGPQHF
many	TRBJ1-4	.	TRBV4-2	TGTGCCAGCAGCCATCCCGGAAAAGGGGTTGAAAAACTGTTTTTT	CASSHPGKGVEKLFF
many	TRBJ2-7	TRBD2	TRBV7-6	TGTGCCAGCAGCTCGGGCAGCGGGGGGGCCGGCGAGCAGTACTTC	CASSSGSGGAGEQYF
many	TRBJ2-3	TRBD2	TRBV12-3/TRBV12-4	TGTGCCAGCAGGAGGACTAGCGGGGACGTCAGTAGCACAGATACGCAGTATTTT	CASRRTSGDVSSTDTQYF
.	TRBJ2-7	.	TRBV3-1	TGTGCCAGCAGCCAAGGTACGGAAAGGGTCTCCGAGCAGTACTTC	CASSQGTERVSEQYF
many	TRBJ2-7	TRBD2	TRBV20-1	TGCAGTGCTATCCCGACTAGCCTCTCCTACGAGCAGTACTTC	CSAIPTSLSYEQYF
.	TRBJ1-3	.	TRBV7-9	TGTGCCAGCAGCTACCGAATTTCGTACCGCTCTGGAAACACCATATATTTT	CASSYRISYRSGNTIYF
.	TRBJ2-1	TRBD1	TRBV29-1	TGCAGCGTTGGGGGACAGGGGAAAAGGGCCGGTGAGCAGTTCTTC	CSVGGQGKRAGEQFF
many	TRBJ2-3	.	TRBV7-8	TGTGCCAGCACCTCAAATCCCGGAGGGGACACAGATACGCAGTATTTT	CASTSNPGGDTDTQYF
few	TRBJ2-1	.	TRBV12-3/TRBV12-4	TGTGCCAGCAGTCCCGGAATTGAGCAGTTCTTC	CASSPGIEQFF
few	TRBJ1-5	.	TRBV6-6	TGTGCCAGCAGTTCCTATTATGGGCAGCCCCAGAATTTT	CASSSYYGQPQNF
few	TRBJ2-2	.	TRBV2	TGTGCCAGCCTCGGGGGGCTCCGCACCGGGGAGCTGTTTTTT	CASLGGLRTGELFF
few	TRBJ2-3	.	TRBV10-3	TGTGCCATCAGTGAGACCACCCAGATAGATACGCAGTATTTT	CAISETTQIDTQYF
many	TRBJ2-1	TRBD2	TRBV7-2	TGTGCCAGCACCGGCGGGGGGGCGAATGAGCAGTTCTTC	CASTGGGANEQFF
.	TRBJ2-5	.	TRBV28	TGTGCCAGCAGTGGGGGGCTCACCAGGGAAGGGGTTGTAAGGACCCAGTACTTC	CASSGGLTREGVVRTQYF
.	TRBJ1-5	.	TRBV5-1	TGCGCCAGCAGCCCCCTGGACGGGAGTCAGCCCCAGCATTTT	CASSPLDGSQPQHF
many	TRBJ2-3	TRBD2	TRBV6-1	TGTGCCAGCAGTGGACTAGCGGGGGGGCCAGATACGCAGTATTTT	CASSGLAGGPDTQYF
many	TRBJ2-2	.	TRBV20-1	TGCAGTGCCCCGTTCGAGGACACCGGGGAGCTGTTTTTT	CSAPFEDTGELFF
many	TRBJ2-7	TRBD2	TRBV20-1	TGCAGTTCCCAACTCGGGAGGTACGAGCAGTACTTC	CSSQLGRYEQYF
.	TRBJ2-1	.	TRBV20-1	TGCAGTGCTAGACGGTTTGGGGGTTCGGATGAGCAGTTCTTC	CSARRFGGSDEQFF
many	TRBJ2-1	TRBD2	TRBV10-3	TGTGCCATCAGTGGCCCGGGACTAGGTCCTGTATCGTCCTCCTACAATGAGCAGTTCTTC	CAISGPGLGPVSSSYNEQFF
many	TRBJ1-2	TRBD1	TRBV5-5	TGTGCCAGCAGCCCCGCCGGACGACAGGGGACCTATGGCTACACCTTC	CASSPAGRQGTYGYTF
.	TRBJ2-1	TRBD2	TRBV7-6	TGTGCCAGCAGCACACGTAACAACTTATATGAGCGGGGGGCCCCCGGCGAGCAGTTCTTC	CASSTRNNLYERGAPGEQFF
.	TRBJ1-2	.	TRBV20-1	TGCAGTGCTAGAGATGAAACAGGTCAAACCTATGGCTACACCTTC	CSARDETGQTYGYTF
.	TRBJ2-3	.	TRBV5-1	TGCGCCAGCAGCTTGGCCAACCCAGCCGGCACAGATACGCAGTATTTT	CASSLANPAGTDTQYF
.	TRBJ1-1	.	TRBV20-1	TGCAGTGCTAGAGATCAGGGAAGAGATCTGGAAGCTTTCTTT	CSARDQGRDLEAFF
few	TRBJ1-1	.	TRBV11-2	TGTGCCAGCAGCTTAGCGGAGAACACTGAAGCTTTCTTT	CASSLAENTEAFF
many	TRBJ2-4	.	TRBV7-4	TGTGCCAGCAGCCACAGAGGATCAGCCAAAAACATTCAGTACTTC	CASSHRGSAKNIQYF
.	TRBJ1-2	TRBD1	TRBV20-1	TGCAGTGCAGTGGACAGGGCTAACTATGGCTACACCTTC	CSAVDRANYGYTF
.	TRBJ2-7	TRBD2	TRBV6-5	TGTGCCAGCAGTTACGGGAGCGGGGGGACCTACGAGCAGTACTTC	CASSYGSGGTYEQYF
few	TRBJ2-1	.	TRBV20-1	TGCAGTGCTAGACCCCGGGGCCTGGGATCGGCTGAGCAGTTCTTC	CSARPRGLGSAEQFF
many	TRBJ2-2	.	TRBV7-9	TGTGCCAGCTCTCCGGGGAACACCGGGGAGCTGTTTTTT	CASSPGNTGELFF
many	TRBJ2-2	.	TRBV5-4	TGTGCCAGCAGCTCCGCACAGGGCGCCGGGGAGCTGTTTTTT	CASSSAQGAGELFF
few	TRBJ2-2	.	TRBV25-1	TGTGCCAGCAGCTCAGGGCAGGGTTACACCGGGGAGCTGTTTTTT	CASSSGQGYTGELFF
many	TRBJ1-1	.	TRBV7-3	TGTGCCAGCAGCTTAGAGGTGAGGGGAATGAACACTGAAGCTTTCTTT	CASSLEVRGMNTEAFF
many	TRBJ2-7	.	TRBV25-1	TGTGCCAGCAGTGATGGGACGTTTCAGTACTTC	CASSDGTFQYF
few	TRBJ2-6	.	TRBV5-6	TGTGCCAGCAGACCAGGGGTTGGGGCCAACGTCCTGACTTTC	CASRPGVGANVLTF
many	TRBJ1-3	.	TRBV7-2	TGTGCCAGCAGCCTCCAGGGAATCGTGAACACCATATATTTT	CASSLQGIVNTIYF
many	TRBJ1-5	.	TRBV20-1	TGCAGTGCTGGGAGGGCCAATCAGCCCCAGCATTTT	CSAGRANQPQHF
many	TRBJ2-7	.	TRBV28	TGTGCCAGCAGTTTATGGGGCAGATCCTACGAGCAGTACTTC	CASSLWGRSYEQYF
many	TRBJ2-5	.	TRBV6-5	TGTGCCAGCAGTTACTCTCTTGCTGGGAAACGCCAAGAGACCCAGTACTTC	CASSYSLAGKRQETQYF
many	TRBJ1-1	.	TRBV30	TGTGCCTGGAGTGTACCCCCCACCCATGAAGCTTTCTTT	CAWSVPPTHEAFF
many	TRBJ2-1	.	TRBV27	TGTGCCAGCAGGCCCGGACTCGACTACAATGAGCAGTTCTTC	CASRPGLDYNEQFF
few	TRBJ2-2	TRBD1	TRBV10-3	TGTGCCATCAGTGAGCCAGTCAGGGGGACGAACACCGGGGAGCTGTTTTTT	CAISEPVRGTNTGELFF
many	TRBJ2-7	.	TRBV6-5	TGTGCCAGCAGTGGACGGGACACTGAGCAGTACTTC	CASSGRDTEQYF
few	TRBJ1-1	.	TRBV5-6	TGTGCCAGCAGCTTAGGAGGGATGAACACTGAAGCTTTCTTT	CASSLGGMNTEAFF
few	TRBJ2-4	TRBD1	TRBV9	TGTGCCAGCAGCACCTGGACAGGCAAAAACATTCAGTACTTC	CASSTWTGKNIQYF
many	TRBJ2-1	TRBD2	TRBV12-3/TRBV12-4	TGTGCCAGCAGTTCGACTAGCGGGGGGGCCGTTGAGCAGTTCTTC	CASSSTSGGAVEQFF
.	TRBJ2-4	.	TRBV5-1	TGCGCCAGCAGCACACAGGGTATCGAAAACATTCAGTACTTC	CASSTQGIENIQYF
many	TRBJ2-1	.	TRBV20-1	TGCAGTGCTAGGGGGTTCGGGGCCCGACTTGACAATGAGCAGTTCTTC	CSARGFGARLDNEQFF